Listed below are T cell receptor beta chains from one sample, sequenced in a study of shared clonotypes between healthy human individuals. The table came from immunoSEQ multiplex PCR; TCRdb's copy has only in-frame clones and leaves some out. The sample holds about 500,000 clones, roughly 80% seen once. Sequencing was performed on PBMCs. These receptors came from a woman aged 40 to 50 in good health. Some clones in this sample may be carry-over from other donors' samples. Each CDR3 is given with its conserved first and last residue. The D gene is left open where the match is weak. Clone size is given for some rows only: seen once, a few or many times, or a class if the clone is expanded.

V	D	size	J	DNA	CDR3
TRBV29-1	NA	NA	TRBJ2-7	TGCAGCGTTGTTACCTACGAGCAGTACTTC	CSVVTYEQYF
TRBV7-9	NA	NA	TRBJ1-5	TGTGCCAGCAGCTTAGTGGCTCAGCCCCAGCATTTT	CASSLVAQPQHF
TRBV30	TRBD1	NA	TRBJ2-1	TGTGCCTGGGACAGGGATTACAATGAGCAGTTCTTC	CAWDRDYNEQFF
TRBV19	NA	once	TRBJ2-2	TGTGCCAGTAGTCCTCGGTCCCGAATCGGGGAGCTGTTTTTT	CASSPRSRIGELFF
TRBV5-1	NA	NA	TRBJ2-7	TGCGCCAGCAGTCCCGGGACTCTAGACTACGAGCAGTACTTC	CASSPGTLDYEQYF
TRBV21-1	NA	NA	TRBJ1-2	TGTGCCAGCAGCAGAGGTCCAAGGTATGGCTACACCTTC	CASSRGPRYGYTF
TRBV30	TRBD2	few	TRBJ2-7	TGTGCCTGGACCGGGACTAGCGGTCCCTACGAGCAGTACTTC	CAWTGTSGPYEQYF
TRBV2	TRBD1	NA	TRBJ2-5	TGTGCCAGCAGTGAAGTCGGGCAGGGGGTGGTTAGGCAGTACTTC	CASSEVGQGVVRQYF
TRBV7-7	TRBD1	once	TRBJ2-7	TGTGCCAGCAGCTTAGACAGGGGCCACGAGCAGTACTTC	CASSLDRGHEQYF
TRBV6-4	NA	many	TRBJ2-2	TGTGCCAGCAGTGCAGCCCGGACATCGAACACCGGGGAGCTGTTTTTT	CASSAARTSNTGELFF
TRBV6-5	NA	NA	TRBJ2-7	TGTGCCAGCAGCCTCGGACCAACAGGGCCCTACGAGCAGTACTTC	CASSLGPTGPYEQYF
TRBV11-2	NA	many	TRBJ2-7	TGTGCCAGCAGCTTAGAGGCGGCCCTAGCCCCCTACGAGCAGTACTTC	CASSLEAALAPYEQYF
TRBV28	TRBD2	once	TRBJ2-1	TGTGCCAGCAGCGGGCTAGCGGGGCTAGACAGTGAGCAGTTCTTC	CASSGLAGLDSEQFF
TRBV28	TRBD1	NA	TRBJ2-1	TGTGCCAGCGGGCTACCGGACAGGAATGAGCAGTTCTTC	CASGLPDRNEQFF
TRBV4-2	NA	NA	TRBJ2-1	TGTGCCAGCAGCCGGGCAGAAAACAATGAGCAGTTCTTC	CASSRAENNEQFF
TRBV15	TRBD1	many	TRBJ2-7	TGTGCCACCAGCAGGCCCCCAAGACAGGGGATTCCCTACGAGCAGTACTTC	CATSRPPRQGIPYEQYF
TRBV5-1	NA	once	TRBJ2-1	TGCGCCAGCAGCTTTAACCCCCGCAATGAGCAGTTCTTC	CASSFNPRNEQFF
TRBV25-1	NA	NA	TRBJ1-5	TGTGCCAGCCGAGGAGGGTTCAATCAGCCCCAGCATTTT	CASRGGFNQPQHF
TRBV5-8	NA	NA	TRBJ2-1	TGTGCCAGCAGCCGGATCAATGAGCAGTTCTTC	CASSRINEQFF
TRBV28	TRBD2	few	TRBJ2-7	TGTGCCAGCAGTTCGGCTGGGCGGGAGGCCTACGAGCAGTACTTC	CASSSAGREAYEQYF
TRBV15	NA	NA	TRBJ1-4	TGTGCCACCAGCAGAGACGCCCGGACAGACTCTAATGAAAAACTGTTTTTT	CATSRDARTDSNEKLFF
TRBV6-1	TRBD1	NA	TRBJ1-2	TGTGCCAGCAGAGCCACAGGGGGCGGTAATGGCTACACCTTC	CASRATGGGNGYTF
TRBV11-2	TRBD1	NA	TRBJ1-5	TGTGCCAGCAGCTCCGGGACAGGGGGGGATCAGCCCCAGCATTTT	CASSSGTGGDQPQHF
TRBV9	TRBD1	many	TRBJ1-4	TGTGCCAGCAGTACAGGGGCAACTAATGAAAAACTGTTTTTT	CASSTGATNEKLFF
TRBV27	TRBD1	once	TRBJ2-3	TGTGCCAGCAGTTTTCGGGCAGGGGGCATCCCAGATACGCAGTATTTT	CASSFRAGGIPDTQYF
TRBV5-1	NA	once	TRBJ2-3	TGCGCCAGCAGCTCCCACGTTCAAGCAGATACGCAGTATTTT	CASSSHVQADTQYF
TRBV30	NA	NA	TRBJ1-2	TGTGCCTGGACCCTGACAGGCGTTGTTGGCTACACCTTC	CAWTLTGVVGYTF
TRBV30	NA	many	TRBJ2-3	TGTGCCTGGAAACCCGTGGGTACGCAGTATTTT	CAWKPVGTQYF
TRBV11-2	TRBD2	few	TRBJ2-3	TGTGCCAGCAGCTGGTGGGGGGGAGCCACAGATACGCAGTATTTT	CASSWWGGATDTQYF
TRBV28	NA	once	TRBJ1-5	TGTGCCAGCAGTCCACTCTTCGGGGACATACCTAATCAGCCCCAGCATTTT	CASSPLFGDIPNQPQHF
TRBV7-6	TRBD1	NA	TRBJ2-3	TGTGCCAGCAGCTTAGGACAGGGCGGGACAGATACGCAGTATTTT	CASSLGQGGTDTQYF
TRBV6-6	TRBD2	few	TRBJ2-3	TGTGCCAGCAGGGGGACTAGCGGGGACCACACAGATACGCAGTATTTT	CASRGTSGDHTDTQYF
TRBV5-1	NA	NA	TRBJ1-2	TGCGCCAGCAGTTCCGGGGCAGCTTTGGACTATGGCTACACCTTC	CASSSGAALDYGYTF
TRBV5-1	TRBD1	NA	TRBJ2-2	TGCGCCAGCAGTCTCCTCGGGACAGCGAACACCGGGGAGCTGTTTTTT	CASSLLGTANTGELFF
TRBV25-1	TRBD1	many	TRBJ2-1	TGTGCCAGCAGTAGATTTCTTGGGACAGGGAATGAGCAGTTCTTC	CASSRFLGTGNEQFF
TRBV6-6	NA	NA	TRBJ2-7	TGTGCCAGCAGTTACCCATCGGACTCCTACGAGCAGTACTTC	CASSYPSDSYEQYF
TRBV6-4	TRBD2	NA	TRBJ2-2	TGTGCCAGCAGTGTAACAGCGGGAGGTTCGGGAACCGGGGAGCTGTTTTTT	CASSVTAGGSGTGELFF